The 8 T cell receptor beta chains below were found in one sample sequenced in a study of spatial heterogeneity in lung cancer. TCRdb used MiXCR to reprocess the 5' RACE reads, holding one entry per CDR3 protein. The data show around 12,000 distinct CDR3 sequences, approximately 5.6% seen once. Study-level findings and limits: Mutation tallies in tumors tracked expanded intratumoral alpha and beta TCR counts.

The time point denotes: sample taken at primary tumor resection. The antigens for these receptors are not known. The sample here was lung tumor tissue, taken at surgery. Receptor source: a female donor with early-stage non-small cell lung cancer.

By share, this clonotype counts as medium-sized. In a library made to pick up alpha chains, this beta chain is a stray read with a size that means little. The V call is TRBV4-2, the J call TRBJ1-2; D is undetermined. Trimming stripped 0 bases from V and 8 bases from J, with 13 bases between. CDR1 is LGHNA, CDR2 YNFKEQ, per germline. The CDR3 length is 14 residues. The CDR3 loop is CASSQDMAERGYTF. The CDR3 DNA reads as TGTGCCAGCAGCCAAGATATGGCCGAGCGGGGCTACACCTTC.

This clonotype was found many times. This beta chain is an unintended read in a library built for alpha chains; its size means little. J is TRBJ1-3 and V is TRBV9; 9 positions match TRBD1. The CDR3 has 15 amino acids. In germline, CDR1 is SGDLS, CDR2 YYNGEE. V lost 4 bases to trimming and J lost 4 bases; unmatched junction nucleotides: 6. CDR3 loop: CASSLTGTGGNTIYF. CDR3 DNA: TGTGCCAGCAGCCTAACCGGGACAGGGGGAAACACCATATATTTT.

This clonotype is medium-sized. Since it is a stray read in a library aimed at alpha chains, this beta chain has a size that is not meaningful. The chain couples TRBV29-1 to TRBJ2-3, with unresolved D. The germline gives CDR1 SQVTM, CDR2 ANQGSEA. This CDR3 contains 13 residues. The V end was cut by 3 bases, the J end by 2 bases, with 9 bases between. CDR3 amino acids: CSVDDWNTDTQYF. CDR3 bases: TGCAGCGTTGATGACTGGAACACAGATACGCAGTATTTT.

This clonotype was seen ten or more times. Because the library targeted alpha chains, this beta chain is an off-target read whose size means little. For the CDR3, the DNA is TGTGCCAGCAGCTTAGATTTTAGCACAGATACGCAGTATTTT. This codes for CASSLDFSTDTQYF. V usage is TRBV7-9 and J usage is TRBJ2-3; D not certain. The germline CDR1 and CDR2 sequences are SEHNR and FQNEAQ (reference sequence). This CDR3 is built from 14 residues. V gave up 1 base and J gave up 0 bases, with 5 bases separating them.

This clonotype was counted many times. This beta chain is an off-target read within a library intended for alpha chains, so its frequency means little. This rearrangement joins TRBV4-1 to TRBJ2-3; D is unresolved. V was pared by 1 base and J by 0 bases, with 8 bases between. There are 15 residues in the CDR3. The germline V gene encodes CDR1 MGHRA and CDR2 YSYEKL. The DNA of the CDR3 is TGCGCCAGCAGCCAAGTGCAGACTAGCACAGATACGCAGTATTTT. Amino acids: CASSQVQTSTDTQYF.

This clonotype was recorded at least ten times. Because this beta chain is a stray read in a library intended to capture alpha chains, its abundance should not be given much weight. The chain joins TRBV9 to TRBJ2-1, with 13 bases that match TRBD2. This CDR3 has 16 residues. The germline CDR1 and CDR2 sequences are SGDLS and YYNGEE. J gave up 1 base and V 3 bases, and 1 base lay outside the gene matches. The CDR3: CASSAGLAGSYNEQFF. The CDR3 nucleotides read TGTGCCAGCAGCGCGGGACTAGCGGGATCCTACAATGAGCAGTTCTTC.

This clonotype was observed at least ten times. A library made for alpha chains picked up this beta chain off target, so its size means little. The CDR3 loop is CASSDRGSYEQYF. The DNA of the CDR3 is TGTGCCAGCTCTGACAGGGGGTCCTACGAGCAGTACTTC. The J gene is TRBJ2-7, the V gene TRBV12-3 or TRBV12-4; the match to TRBD1 covers 9 bases. The CDR3 loop spans 13 amino acids. With V trimmed by 8 bases and J by 1 base, 3 bases remained unmatched.

This clonotype has ten or more counts. The size of this beta chain means little, since it is a stray read in a library made for alpha chains. The V call is TRBV28, the J call TRBJ1-2; the D is unclear. The V end was cut by 3 bases, the J end by 2 bases, with 16 bases between. Per germline, CDR1 MDHEN and CDR2 SYDVKM. The CDR3 is 16 residues long. The CDR3 region has the DNA TGTGCCAGCAGTTTCCCCCCTTGGGAGGCGAACTATGGCTACACCTTC. Translation: CASSFPPWEANYGYTF.